Detailed here is one T cell receptor (beta chain). Its antigen is not identified. Sequencing was performed with immunoSEQ multiplex PCR; in TCRdb, only in-frame clones are kept and a portion is missing. This sample carries roughly 45,000 clones, about 95% of them seen once, and the ten largest clones take 1.5% to 2%. The sample is drawn from a study of graft-versus-host responses after intestinal transplantation. Study background: Recipients received multivisceral, liver-intestinal, or isolated intestinal transplants. Study-level points and caveats: Individuals who had graft-donor T cell macrochimerism had allografts that showed high graft-versus-host to host-versus-graft clonal ratios. Early post-transplant declines in HvG were associated with peak levels of circulating GvH clones. Investigators detected GvH clones in recipient marrow, with some emerging earlier in ileum or blood.

Germline V gene lookup returns CDR1 SGHRS and CDR2 YFSETQ. CDR3 length: 13 residues. The V and J ends lost 2 bases and 7 bases, in that order; junction bases with no gene match: 5. This TCR was recovered from a human patient who received an intestinal transplant, so some T cells may come from the graft donor. The specimen comprised PBMCs, sampled about 11 months after intestinal transplant. This chain links TRBV5-1 with TRBJ1-2; 7 nucleotides align to TRBD1. The CDR3 nucleotides are TGCGCCAGCAGCTTTGACAGGGCTGGTGGCTACACCTTC. The encoded protein is CASSFDRAGGYTF.